This T cell receptor beta chain was identified during a study of blood T cell repertoires in COVID-19. Study-wide background: Italy, Spain and the United States were the sources of the convalescent and acute COVID-19 samples. Sources were T cells, B-cell-depleted T cells, or PBMCs; the material itself was cDNA or gDNA.

In the study's own analysis: The authors estimated nucleated cell counts from reference gene primer amplification. Assay used: immunoSEQ multiplex PCR; TCRdb lists only in-frame clones, some missing. V and J calls and clone size follow that table, whereas D and trimming were derived from the DNA. The table shows a few hundred thousand clones, with approximately 86% occurring only once. Sample: peripheral blood. This clonotype was sampled from a man aged 18 to 29 with active or convalescent COVID-19.

The CDR3 sequence is CASSSPRQGFEAFF. CDR3 nucleotides: TGTGCCAGCAGCTCGCCGAGACAGGGATTTGAAGCTTTCTTT. The rearrangement links TRBV7-2 to TRBJ1-1; TRBD1 matches 7 bases. V dropped 4 bases and J dropped 7; count of bases not matched to a gene: 9. From germline, CDR1 is SGHTA and CDR2 FQGNSA. The CDR3 runs 14 residues. The complete variable domain, with remaining parts taken from reference TRBV7-2 and TRBJ1-1, reads GAGVSQSPSNKVTEKGKDVELRCDPISGHTALYWYRQSLGQGLEFLIYFQGNSAPDKSGLPSDRFSAERTGGSVSTLTIQRTQQEDSAVYLCASSSPRQGFEAFFGQGTRLTVV.